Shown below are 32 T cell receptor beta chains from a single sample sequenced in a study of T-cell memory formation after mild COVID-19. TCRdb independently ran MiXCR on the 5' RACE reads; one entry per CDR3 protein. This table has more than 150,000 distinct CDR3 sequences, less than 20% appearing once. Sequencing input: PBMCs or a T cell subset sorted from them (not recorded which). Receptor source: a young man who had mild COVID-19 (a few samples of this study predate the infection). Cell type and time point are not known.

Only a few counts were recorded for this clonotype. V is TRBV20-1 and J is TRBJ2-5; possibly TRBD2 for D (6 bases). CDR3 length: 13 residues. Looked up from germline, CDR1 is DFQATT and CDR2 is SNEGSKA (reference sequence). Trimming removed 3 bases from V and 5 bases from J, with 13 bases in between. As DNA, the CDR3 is TGCAGTGCTAGGCCGACTAGTCCGGAGACCCAGTACTTC. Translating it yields CSARPTSPETQYF.

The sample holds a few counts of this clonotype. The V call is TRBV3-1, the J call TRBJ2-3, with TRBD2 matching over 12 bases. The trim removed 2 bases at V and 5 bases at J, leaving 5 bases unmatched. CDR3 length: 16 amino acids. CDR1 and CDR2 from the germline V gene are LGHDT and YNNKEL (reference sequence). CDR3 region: CASSQRQLAGGDTQYF. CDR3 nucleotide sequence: TGTGCCAGCAGCCAACGCCAACTAGCGGGGGGAGATACGCAGTATTTT.

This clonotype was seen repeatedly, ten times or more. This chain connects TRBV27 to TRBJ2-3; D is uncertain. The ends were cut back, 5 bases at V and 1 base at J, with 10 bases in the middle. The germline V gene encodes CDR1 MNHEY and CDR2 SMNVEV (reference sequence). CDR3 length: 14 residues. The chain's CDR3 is CASSSNAGTDTQYF. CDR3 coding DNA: TGTGCCAGCAGTAGTAACGCTGGCACAGATACGCAGTATTTT.

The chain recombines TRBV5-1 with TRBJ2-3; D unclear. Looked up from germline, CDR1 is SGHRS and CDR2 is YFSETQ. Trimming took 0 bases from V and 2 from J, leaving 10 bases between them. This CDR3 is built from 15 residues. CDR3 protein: CASSLAAGPTDTQYF. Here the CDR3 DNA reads TGCGCCAGCAGCTTGGCGGCAGGACCCACAGATACGCAGTATTTT.

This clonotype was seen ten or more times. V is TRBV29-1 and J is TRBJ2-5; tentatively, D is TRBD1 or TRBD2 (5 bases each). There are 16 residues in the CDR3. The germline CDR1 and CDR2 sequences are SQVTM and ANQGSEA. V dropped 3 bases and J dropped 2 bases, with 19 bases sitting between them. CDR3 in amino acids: CSVEGSRGPTQETQYF. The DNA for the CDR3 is TGCAGCGTTGAGGGGAGTAGGGGACCGACACAAGAGACCCAGTACTTC.

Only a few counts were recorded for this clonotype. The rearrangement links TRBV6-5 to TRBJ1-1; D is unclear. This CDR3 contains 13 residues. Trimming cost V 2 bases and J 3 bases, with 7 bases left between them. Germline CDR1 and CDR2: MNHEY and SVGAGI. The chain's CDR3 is CASSYRADTEAFF. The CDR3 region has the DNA TGTGCCAGCAGTTACCGGGCAGACACTGAAGCTTTCTTT.

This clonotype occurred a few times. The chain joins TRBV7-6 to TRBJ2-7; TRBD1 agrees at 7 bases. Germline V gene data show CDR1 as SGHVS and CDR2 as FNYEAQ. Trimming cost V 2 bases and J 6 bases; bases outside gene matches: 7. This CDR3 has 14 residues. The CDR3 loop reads CASSLPGQFSEQYF. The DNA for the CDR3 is TGTGCCAGCAGCTTACCGGGACAGTTCTCCGAGCAGTACTTC.

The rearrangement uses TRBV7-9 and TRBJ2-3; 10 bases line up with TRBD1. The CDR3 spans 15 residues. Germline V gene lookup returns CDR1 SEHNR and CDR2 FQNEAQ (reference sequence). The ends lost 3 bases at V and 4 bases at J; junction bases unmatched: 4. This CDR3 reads CASSLGTGESDTQYF. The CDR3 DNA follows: TGTGCCAGCAGCTTGGGGACAGGGGAATCAGATACGCAGTATTTT.

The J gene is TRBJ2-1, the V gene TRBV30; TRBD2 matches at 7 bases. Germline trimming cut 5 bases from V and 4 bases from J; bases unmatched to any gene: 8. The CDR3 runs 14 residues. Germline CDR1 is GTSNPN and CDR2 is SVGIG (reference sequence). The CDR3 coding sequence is TGTGCCTGGGCACCGGGACTACCTTACAATGAGCAGTTCTTC. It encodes CAWAPGLPYNEQFF.

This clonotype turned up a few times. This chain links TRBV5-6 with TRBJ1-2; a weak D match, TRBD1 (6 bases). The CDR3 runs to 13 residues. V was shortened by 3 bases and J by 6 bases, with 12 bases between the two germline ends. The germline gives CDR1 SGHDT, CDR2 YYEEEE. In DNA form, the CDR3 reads TGTGCCAGCAGCTCCCAGGGGTTGGATGGCTACACCTTC. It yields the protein CASSSQGLDGYTF.

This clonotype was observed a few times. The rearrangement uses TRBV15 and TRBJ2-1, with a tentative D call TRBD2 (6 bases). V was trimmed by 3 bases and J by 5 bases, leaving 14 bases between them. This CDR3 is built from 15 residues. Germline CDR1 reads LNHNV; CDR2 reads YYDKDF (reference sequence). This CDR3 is CATSRGREKDNEQFF. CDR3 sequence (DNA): TGTGCCACCAGCAGGGGCCGGGAGAAGGACAATGAGCAGTTCTTC.

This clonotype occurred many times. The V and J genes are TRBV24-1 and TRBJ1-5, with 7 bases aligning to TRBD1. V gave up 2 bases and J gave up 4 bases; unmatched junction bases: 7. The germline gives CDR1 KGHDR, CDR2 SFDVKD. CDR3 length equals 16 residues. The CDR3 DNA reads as TGTGCCACCAGTGATTCTAGGACAGGCGCTAATCAGCCCCAGCATTTT. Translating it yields CATSDSRTGANQPQHF.

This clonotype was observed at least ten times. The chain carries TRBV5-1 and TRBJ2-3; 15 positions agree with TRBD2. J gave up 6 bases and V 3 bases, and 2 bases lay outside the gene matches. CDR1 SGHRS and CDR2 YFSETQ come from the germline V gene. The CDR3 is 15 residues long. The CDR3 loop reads CASSSGTSGGDTQYF. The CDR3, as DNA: TGCGCCAGCAGCTCGGGGACTAGCGGGGGGGATACGCAGTATTTT.

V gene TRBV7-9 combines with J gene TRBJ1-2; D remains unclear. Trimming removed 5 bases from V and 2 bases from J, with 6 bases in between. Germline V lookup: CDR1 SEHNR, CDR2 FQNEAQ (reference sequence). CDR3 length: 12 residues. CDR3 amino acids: CASSPVNYGYTF. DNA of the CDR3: TGTGCCAGCAGCCCAGTAAACTATGGCTACACCTTC.

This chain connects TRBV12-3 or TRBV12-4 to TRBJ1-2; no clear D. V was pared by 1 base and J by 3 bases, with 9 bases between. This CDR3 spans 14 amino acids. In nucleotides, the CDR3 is TGTGCCAGCAGTTTAGGACGGAGAGACTATGGCTACACCTTC. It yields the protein CASSLGRRDYGYTF.

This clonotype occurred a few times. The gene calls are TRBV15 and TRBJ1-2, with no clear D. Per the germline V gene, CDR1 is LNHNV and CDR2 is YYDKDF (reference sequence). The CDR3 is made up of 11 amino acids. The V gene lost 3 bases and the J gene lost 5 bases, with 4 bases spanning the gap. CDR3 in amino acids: CATSRGYGYTF. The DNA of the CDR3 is TGTGCCACCAGCAGGGGGTATGGCTACACCTTC. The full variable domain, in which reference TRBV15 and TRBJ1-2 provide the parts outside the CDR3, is DAMVIQNPRYQVTQFGKPVTLSCSQTLNHNVMYWYQQKSSQAPKLLFHYYDKDFNNEADTPDNFQSRRPNTSFCFLDIRSPGLGDTAMYLCATSRGYGYTFGSGTRLTVV.

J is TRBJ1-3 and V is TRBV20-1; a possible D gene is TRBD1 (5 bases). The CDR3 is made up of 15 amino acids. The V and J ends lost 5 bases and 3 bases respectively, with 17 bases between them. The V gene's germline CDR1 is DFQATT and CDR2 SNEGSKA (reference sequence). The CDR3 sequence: CSARGPGWLGNTIYF. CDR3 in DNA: TGCAGTGCTCGGGGCCCAGGGTGGCTTGGAAACACCATATATTTT.

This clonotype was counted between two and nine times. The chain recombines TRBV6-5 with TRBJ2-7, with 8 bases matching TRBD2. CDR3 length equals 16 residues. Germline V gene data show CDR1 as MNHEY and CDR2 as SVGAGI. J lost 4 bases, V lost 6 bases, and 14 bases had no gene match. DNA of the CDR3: TGTGCCAGCAGCTCCCTGGGGGCTAGCGGGCGATACGAGCAGTACTTC. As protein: CASSSLGASGRYEQYF.

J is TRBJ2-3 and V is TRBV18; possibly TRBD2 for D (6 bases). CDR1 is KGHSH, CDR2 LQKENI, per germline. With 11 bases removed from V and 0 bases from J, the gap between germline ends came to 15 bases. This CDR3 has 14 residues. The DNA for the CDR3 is TGTGCCGCCGGCGGGGCAGGGAGCACAGATACGCAGTATTTT. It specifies CAAGGAGSTDTQYF.

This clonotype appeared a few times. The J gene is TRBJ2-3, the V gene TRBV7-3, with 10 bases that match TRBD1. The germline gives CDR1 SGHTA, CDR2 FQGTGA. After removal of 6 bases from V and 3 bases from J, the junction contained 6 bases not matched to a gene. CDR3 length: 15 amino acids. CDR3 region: CASRRQGAPTDTQYF. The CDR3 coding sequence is TGTGCCAGCAGGCGACAGGGGGCGCCGACAGATACGCAGTATTTT.

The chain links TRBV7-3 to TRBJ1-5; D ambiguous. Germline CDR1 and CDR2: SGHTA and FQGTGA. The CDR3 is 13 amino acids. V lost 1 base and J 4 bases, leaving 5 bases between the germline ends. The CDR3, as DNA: TGTGCCAGCAGCTTAATGCCAAATCAGCCCCAGCATTTT. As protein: CASSLMPNQPQHF.

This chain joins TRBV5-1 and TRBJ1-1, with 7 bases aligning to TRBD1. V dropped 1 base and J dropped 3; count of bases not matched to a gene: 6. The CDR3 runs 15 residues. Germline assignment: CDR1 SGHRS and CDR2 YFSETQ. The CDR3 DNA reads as TGCGCCAGCAGCTTGTTTTCAGGGGGGGACACTGAAGCTTTCTTT. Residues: CASSLFSGGDTEAFF.

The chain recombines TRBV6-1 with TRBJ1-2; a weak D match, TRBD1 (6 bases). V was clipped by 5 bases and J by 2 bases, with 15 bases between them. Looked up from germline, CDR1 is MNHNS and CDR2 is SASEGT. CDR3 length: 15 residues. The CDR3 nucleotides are TGTGCCAGCAGTACCCAAGGGGGGATGAACTATGGCTACACCTTC. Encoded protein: CASSTQGGMNYGYTF.

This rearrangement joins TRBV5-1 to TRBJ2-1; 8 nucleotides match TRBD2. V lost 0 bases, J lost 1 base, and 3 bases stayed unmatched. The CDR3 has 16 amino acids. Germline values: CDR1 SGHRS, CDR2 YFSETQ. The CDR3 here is CASSLAASGSYNEQFF. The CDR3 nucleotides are TGCGCCAGCAGCTTGGCCGCTAGCGGGTCCTACAATGAGCAGTTCTTC.

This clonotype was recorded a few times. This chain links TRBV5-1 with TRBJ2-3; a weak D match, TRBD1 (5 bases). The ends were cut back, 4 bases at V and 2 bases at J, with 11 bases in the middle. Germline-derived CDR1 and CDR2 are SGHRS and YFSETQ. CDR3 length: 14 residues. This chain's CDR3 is CASSAVTDTDTQYF. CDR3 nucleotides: TGCGCCAGCAGCGCGGTGACAGACACAGATACGCAGTATTTT.

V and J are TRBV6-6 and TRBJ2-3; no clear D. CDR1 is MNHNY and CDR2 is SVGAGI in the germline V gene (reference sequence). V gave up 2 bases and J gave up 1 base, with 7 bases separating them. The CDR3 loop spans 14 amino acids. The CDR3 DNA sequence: TGTGCCAGCAGTTACGTGCAGGGCACAGATACGCAGTATTTT. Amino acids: CASSYVQGTDTQYF.

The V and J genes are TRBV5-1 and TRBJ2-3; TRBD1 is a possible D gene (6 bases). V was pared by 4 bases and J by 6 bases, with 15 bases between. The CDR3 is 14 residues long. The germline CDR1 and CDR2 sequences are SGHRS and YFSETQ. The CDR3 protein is CASSPQGWEDTQYF. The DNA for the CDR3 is TGCGCCAGCAGCCCACAGGGTTGGGAGGATACGCAGTATTTT.

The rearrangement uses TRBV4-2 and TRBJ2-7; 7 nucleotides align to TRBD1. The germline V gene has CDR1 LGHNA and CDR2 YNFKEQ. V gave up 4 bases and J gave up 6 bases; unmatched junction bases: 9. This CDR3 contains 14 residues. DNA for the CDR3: TGTGCCAGCAGCCTGACGGACAGGATCCGCGAGCAGTACGTC. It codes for CASSLTDRIREQYV.

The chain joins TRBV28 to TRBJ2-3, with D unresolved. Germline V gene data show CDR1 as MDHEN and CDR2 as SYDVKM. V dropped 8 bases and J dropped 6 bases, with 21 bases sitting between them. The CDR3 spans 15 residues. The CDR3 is CASSSQSRWADTQYF. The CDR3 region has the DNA TGTGCCAGCTCCTCACAATCCCGGTGGGCCGATACGCAGTATTTT.

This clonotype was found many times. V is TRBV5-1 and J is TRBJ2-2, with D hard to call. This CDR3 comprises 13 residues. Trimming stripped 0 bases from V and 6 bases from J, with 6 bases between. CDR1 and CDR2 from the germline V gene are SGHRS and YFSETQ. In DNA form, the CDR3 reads TGCGCCAGCAGCTTGGATCCGTCCGGGGAGCTGTTTTTT. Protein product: CASSLDPSGELFF.

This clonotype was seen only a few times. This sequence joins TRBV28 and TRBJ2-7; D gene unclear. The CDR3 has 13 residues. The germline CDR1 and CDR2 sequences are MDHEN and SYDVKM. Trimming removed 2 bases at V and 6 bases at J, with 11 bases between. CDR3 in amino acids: CASSLAEESEQYV. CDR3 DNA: TGTGCCAGCAGTTTAGCTGAGGAGAGCGAGCAGTACGTC.

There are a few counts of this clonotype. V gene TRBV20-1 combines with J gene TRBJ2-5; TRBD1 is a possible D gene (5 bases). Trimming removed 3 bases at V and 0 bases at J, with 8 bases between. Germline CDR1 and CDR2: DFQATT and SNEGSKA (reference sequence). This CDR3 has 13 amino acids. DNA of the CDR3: TGCAGTGCTAGGGGGCGAGACCAAGAGACCCAGTACTTC. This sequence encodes CSARGRDQETQYF.